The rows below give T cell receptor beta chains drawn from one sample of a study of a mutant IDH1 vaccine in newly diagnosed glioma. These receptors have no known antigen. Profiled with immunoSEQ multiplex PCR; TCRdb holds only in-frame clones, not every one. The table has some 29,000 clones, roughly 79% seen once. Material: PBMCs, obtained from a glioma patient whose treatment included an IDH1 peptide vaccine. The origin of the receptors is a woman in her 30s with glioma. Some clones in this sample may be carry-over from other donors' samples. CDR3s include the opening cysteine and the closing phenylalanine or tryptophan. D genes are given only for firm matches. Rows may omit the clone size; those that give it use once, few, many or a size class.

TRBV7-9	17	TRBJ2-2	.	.	CASSLGGQAQNTGELFF	TGTGCCAGCAGCTTAGGAGGGCAGGCCCAGAACACCGGGGAGCTGTTTTTT
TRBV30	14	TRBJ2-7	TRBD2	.	CAWSVTSGREQQYF	TGTGCCTGGAGTGTAACTAGCGGGAGGGAGCAGCAGTACTTC
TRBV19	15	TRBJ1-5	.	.	CARNGYRWSNQPQHF	TGTGCCAGGAACGGTTATCGGTGGAGCAATCAGCCCCAGCATTTT
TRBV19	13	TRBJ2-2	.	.	CASRDRSTGELFF	TGTGCCAGTAGAGACAGAAGCACCGGGGAGCTGTTTTTT
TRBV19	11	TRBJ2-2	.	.	CASSNTGELFF	TGTGCCAGTAGTAACACCGGGGAGCTGTTTTTT
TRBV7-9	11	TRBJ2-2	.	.	CASTPARELFF	TGTGCCAGCACACCGGCTCGGGAGCTGTTTTTT
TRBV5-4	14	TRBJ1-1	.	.	CASSRDTVNTEAFF	TGTGCCAGCAGCCGGGACACTGTGAACACTGAAGCTTTCTTT
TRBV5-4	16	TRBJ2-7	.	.	CASSSLDGGKAYEQYF	TGTGCCAGCAGCTCCTTGGACGGAGGGAAGGCCTACGAGCAGTACTTC
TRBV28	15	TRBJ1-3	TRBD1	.	CASSSQGASGNTIYF	TGTGCCAGCAGTTCACAGGGGGCAAGCGGAAACACCATATATTTT
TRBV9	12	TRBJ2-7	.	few	CASSGSGYEQYF	TGTGCCAGCAGCGGTAGCGGCTACGAGCAGTACTTC
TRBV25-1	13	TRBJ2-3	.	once	CASSGRPPDTQYF	TGTGCCAGCAGTGGCAGGCCCCCGGATACGCAGTATTTT
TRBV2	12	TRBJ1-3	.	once	CASNRIGNTIYF	TGTGCCAGCAACAGGATTGGAAACACCATATATTTT
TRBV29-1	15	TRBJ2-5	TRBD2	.	CSVKGLAGVPETQYF	TGCAGCGTTAAGGGACTAGCGGGAGTACCCGAGACCCAGTACTTC